This TCR beta chain was identified during a study of blood T cell repertoires in COVID-19. Study in general: From T cells, B-cell-depleted T cells, or PBMCs came the material, which was cDNA or gDNA.

V shed 0 bases and J 8 bases; nucleotides not matched to a gene: 9. Germline V gene data show CDR1 as MNHNY and CDR2 as SVGAGI (reference sequence). The CDR3 has 15 residues. Using immunoSEQ multiplex PCR, the repertoire was profiled, and TCRdb retains in-frame clones only, with some absent. The sample holds roughly 250,000 clones, 87% seen once. The receptor was isolated from a woman aged 25 to 45 with acute COVID-19. The chain joins TRBV6-6 to TRBJ1-1, with TRBD1 matching over 7 bases. Sequences were obtained from PBMCs or T cells enriched from blood (not recorded which). CDR3 amino acids: CASSYSGTEGNEAFF. Written as DNA, the CDR3 is TGTGCCAGCAGTTACTCGGGGACAGAGGGAAACGAAGCTTTCTTT.